The 26 T cell receptor beta chains given below trace back to one sample, sequenced in a study of pediatric ulcerative colitis. TCRdb's copy holds only in-frame clones and misses some; the assay was immunoSEQ multiplex PCR. The sample holds over 30,000 clones, 80% to 90% seen once. One to two pinch biopsies were taken from the rectum during colonoscopy. The material sequenced was gut tissue. The source of these receptors is a boy aged 5-17 years with mild ulcerative colitis.

The chain carries TRBV5-1 and TRBJ2-2, with no clear D. There are 14 residues in the CDR3. From germline, CDR1 is SGHRS and CDR2 YFSETQ. With 4 bases removed from V and 6 bases from J, the gap between germline ends came to 13 bases. CDR3 DNA sequence: TGCGCCAGCAGCCCAATCCCTGGACCCGGGGAGCTGTTTTTT. This encodes CASSPIPGPGELFF.

The chain is built from TRBV28 and TRBJ1-1; the D gene is possibly TRBD1 (6 bases). Germline loops: CDR1 MDHEN, CDR2 SYDVKM. V lost 8 bases to trimming and J lost 0 bases, with 7 bases between them. The CDR3 length is 12 residues. The CDR3 nucleotides read TGTGCCAGCCGGGACATGAACACTGAAGCTTTCTTT. The encoded protein is CASRDMNTEAFF.

The rearrangement joins TRBV5-4 to TRBJ1-2; TRBD1 matches 10 bases. The CDR3 length is 15 residues. Germline CDR1 reads SGHNT; CDR2 reads YYREEE (reference sequence). V was pared by 5 bases and J by 2 bases, with 6 bases of the junction left unmatched. The CDR3 loop is CASSRPGQGNYGYTF. CDR3 nucleotide sequence: TGTGCCAGCAGTCGCCCGGGACAGGGGAACTATGGCTACACCTTC.

This chain links TRBV6-9 with TRBJ2-3; 10 nucleotides line up with TRBD2. With 6 bases clipped from V and 1 base from J, the junction kept 16 bases outside the gene matches. The CDR3 spans 19 residues. Germline values: CDR1 MNHGY, CDR2 SVAAGI. CDR3 region: CASRRAPSFLAGGTDTQYF. The CDR3 coding sequence is TGTGCCAGCAGACGAGCCCCCAGTTTCCTAGCGGGGGGCACAGATACGCAGTATTTT.

The chain combines TRBV6-1 with TRBJ1-1; 8 bases match TRBD1. Germline V lookup: CDR1 MNHNS, CDR2 SASEGT. Germline trimming cut 4 bases from V and 5 bases from J; bases unmatched to any gene: 9. The CDR3 is 15 residues long. CDR3 residues: CASSVLTGAWTEAFF. In nucleotides, the CDR3 is TGTGCCAGCAGTGTCCTGACAGGGGCGTGGACTGAAGCTTTCTTT.

The chain recombines TRBV20-1 with TRBJ1-4; no clear D. The germline V gene has CDR1 DFQATT and CDR2 SNEGSKA (reference sequence). V dropped 2 bases and J dropped 10 bases, with 8 bases sitting between them. This CDR3 spans 11 amino acids. CDR3 nucleotide sequence: TGCAGTGCTAGAACTCAACGAAAACTGTTTTTT. It is translated as CSARTQRKLFF.

V gene TRBV13 combines with J gene TRBJ2-4, with D possibly being TRBD1 (5 bases). Germline V gene lookup returns CDR1 PRHDT and CDR2 FYEKMQ (reference sequence). V was trimmed by 0 bases and J by 8 bases, leaving 8 bases between them. The CDR3 is 13 amino acids. CDR3 amino acids: CASSLGRADIQYF. In nucleotides, the CDR3 is TGTGCCAGCAGCTTAGGCAGGGCAGACATTCAGTACTTC. Filled out from reference TRBV13 and TRBJ2-4, the complete variable domain reads AAGVIQSPRHLIKEKRETATLKCYPIPRHDTVYWYQQGPGQDPQFLISFYEKMQSDKGSIPDRFSAQQFSDYHSELNMSSLELGDSALYFCASSLGRADIQYFGAGTRLSVL.

The genes are TRBV27 and TRBJ2-1; D perhaps matches TRBD1 (7 bases). Germline V lookup: CDR1 MNHEY, CDR2 SMNVEV (reference sequence). V was trimmed by 8 bases and J by 4 bases, leaving 18 bases between them. CDR3 length: 15 amino acids. CDR3 amino acids: CASVGAQGGYNEQFF. CDR3 nucleotides: TGTGCCAGCGTAGGGGCCCAGGGGGGATACAATGAGCAGTTCTTC.

The J gene is TRBJ1-4, the V gene TRBV5-5, with 8 bases aligning to TRBD1. Germline loops: CDR1 SGHKS, CDR2 YYEKEE (reference sequence). With 6 bases clipped from V and 2 bases from J, the junction kept 6 bases outside the gene matches. The CDR3 runs to 15 residues. The chain's CDR3 is CASTPRTGTNEKLFF. In DNA form, the CDR3 reads TGTGCCAGCACCCCGCGGACAGGGACTAATGAAAAACTGTTTTTT.

This clone was recorded a few times. This chain connects TRBV4-2 to TRBJ2-7; D is perhaps TRBD1 (7 bases). Germline-derived CDR1 and CDR2 are LGHNA and YNFKEQ. Trimming stripped 0 bases from V and 4 bases from J, with 13 bases between. The CDR3 has 15 amino acids. In nucleotides, the CDR3 is TGTGCCAGCAGCCAAGAGGCGGGACAGAGATACGAGCAGTACTTC. The encoded protein is CASSQEAGQRYEQYF.

This clone has only a few counts. This chain uses TRBV5-8 with TRBJ2-5; D call uncertain. Germline-derived CDR1 and CDR2 are SGHTS and YDEGEE. CDR3 length equals 12 residues. V was clipped by 10 bases and J by 3 bases, with 13 bases between them. CDR3 bases: TGTGCCGGATACCGGGCCGAAGAGACCCAGTACTTC. It encodes CAGYRAEETQYF.

This clone appeared a single time. The chain's CDR3 is CASSEGTPTSYSPLHF. The CDR3 DNA is TGTGCCAGCAGTGAAGGGACGCCGACCTCCTATTCACCCCTCCACTTT. The rearrangement uses TRBV6-1 and TRBJ1-6; D unresolved. Germline V gene sequence: CDR1 MNHNS, CDR2 SASEGT. The germline V and J ends were trimmed by 1 base and 8 bases, with 15 bases remaining between them. The CDR3 length is 16 residues.

This CDR3 is CASSQGSGTGVYEQYF. The CDR3 region has the DNA TGCGCCAGCAGCCAAGGTTCCGGGACAGGGGTCTACGAGCAGTACTTC. The chain uses TRBV4-1 and TRBJ2-7, with TRBD1 identical over 10 bases. The CDR3 length is 16 residues. CDR1 and CDR2 from the germline V gene are MGHRA and YSYEKL. The junction had 6 bases not matched to a gene; V was cut back by 1 base and J by 3 bases.

The table lists this clone with a count of one. The chain joins TRBV5-1 to TRBJ2-4; D is unresolved. This CDR3 spans 14 amino acids. V shed 5 bases and J shed 9 bases, with 18 bases lying between them. The V gene's germline CDR1 is SGHRS and CDR2 YFSETQ. CDR3 amino acids: CASSTKARSSIQYF. CDR3 coding DNA: TGCGCCAGCAGTACCAAGGCACGTAGCAGCATTCAGTACTTC.

This clone turned up a few times. V is TRBV30 and J is TRBJ1-1; no firm D call. V was clipped by 5 bases and J by 0 bases, with 10 bases between them. Germline V gives CDR1 GTSNPN, CDR2 SVGIG (reference sequence). The CDR3 has 13 residues. The CDR3 loop reads CAWSVGMNTEAFF. CDR3 nucleotides: TGTGCCTGGTCCGTAGGGATGAACACTGAAGCTTTCTTT.

The chain employs TRBV5-1 and TRBJ1-1, with D unclear. The germline V and J ends were trimmed by 2 bases and 1 base, with 6 bases remaining between them. The CDR3 loop spans 13 amino acids. Looked up from germline, CDR1 is SGHRS and CDR2 is YFSETQ. The CDR3 is CASSLGWNTEAFF. CDR3 bases: TGCGCCAGCAGCTTAGGTTGGAACACTGAAGCTTTCTTT. The full variable domain, with the rest looked up from reference TRBV5-1 and TRBJ1-1, is KAGVTQTPRYLIKTRGQQVTLSCSPISGHRSVSWYQQTPGQGLQFLFEYFSETQRNKGNFPGRFSGRQFSNSRSEMNVSTLELGDSALYLCASSLGWNTEAFFGQGTRLTVV.

The gene calls are TRBV5-1 and TRBJ1-1; D is ambiguous. V was cut by 0 bases and J by 0 bases, with 3 bases left in between. The V gene's germline CDR1 is SGHRS and CDR2 YFSETQ. The CDR3 spans 13 residues. CDR3 protein: CASSLEVNTEAFF. In DNA, the CDR3 is TGCGCCAGCAGCTTGGAAGTGAACACTGAAGCTTTCTTT.

V usage is TRBV10-1 and J usage is TRBJ2-1, with TRBD2 identical over 7 bases. Germline lookup yields CDR1 WNHNN and CDR2 SYGVQD (reference sequence). V trimming: 3 bases; J trimming: 5 bases; junction bases outside the gene matches: 4. The CDR3 is made up of 14 amino acids. CDR3 region: CASSDGGGHNEQFF. In DNA, the CDR3 is TGCGCCAGCAGTGACGGCGGGGGTCACAATGAGCAGTTCTTC.

The chain uses TRBV5-4 and TRBJ1-2, with D perhaps TRBD1 (5 bases). Germline CDR1 reads SGHNT; CDR2 reads YYREEE (reference sequence). Trimming cost V 2 bases and J 5 bases, with 16 bases left between them. This CDR3 is built from 15 residues. For the CDR3, the DNA is TGTGCCAGCAGCTTTATCAAGGGGCGCGAATATGGCTACACCTTC. Translated: CASSFIKGREYGYTF.

This clone showed up just once. The chain combines TRBV5-1 with TRBJ1-4; D not certain. CDR1 and CDR2 (germline): SGHRS, YFSETQ. Trimming removed 5 bases at V and 2 bases at J, with 7 bases between. CDR3 size: 13 residues. Here the CDR3 DNA reads TGCGCCAGCAGGAGGTTGACTAATGAAAAACTGTTTTTT. It yields the protein CASRRLTNEKLFF. Full variable domain (outside the CDR3, taken from reference TRBV5-1 and TRBJ1-4): KAGVTQTPRYLIKTRGQQVTLSCSPISGHRSVSWYQQTPGQGLQFLFEYFSETQRNKGNFPGRFSGRQFSNSRSEMNVSTLELGDSALYLCASRRLTNEKLFFGSGTQLSVL.

This clone has just a few counts. The chain carries TRBV7-2 and TRBJ2-2, with D tentatively TRBD2 (5 bases). The length of the CDR3 is 13 residues. V was clipped by 5 bases and J by 10 bases, with 14 bases between them. The germline V gene encodes CDR1 SGHTA and CDR2 FQGNSA. The CDR3: CASSLPSIVELFF. DNA of the CDR3: TGTGCCAGCAGCCTCCCTAGCATCGTGGAGCTGTTTTTT. Filled out from reference TRBV7-2 and TRBJ2-2, the complete variable domain reads GAGVSQSPSNKVTEKGKDVELRCDPISGHTALYWYRQSLGQGLEFLIYFQGNSAPDKSGLPSDRFSAERTGGSVSTLTIQRTQQEDSAVYLCASSLPSIVELFFGEGSRLTVL.

The chain employs TRBV5-5 and TRBJ2-7, with a possible D match to TRBD2 (6 bases). V shed 0 bases and J shed 6 bases, with 10 bases lying between them. The CDR3 covers 13 residues. Germline V CDR1 and CDR2: SGHKS, YYEKEE (reference sequence). The CDR3 DNA sequence: TGTGCCAGCAGCTTGGAGACTAGACGCGAGCAGTACTTC. It is translated as CASSLETRREQYF.

The J gene is TRBJ2-2, the V gene TRBV18, with D possibly matching TRBD1 (5 bases). The ends were cut back, 1 base at V and 1 base at J, with 7 bases in the middle. This CDR3 has 15 residues. From germline, CDR1 is KGHSH and CDR2 LQKENI. CDR3 nucleotide sequence: TGTGCCAGCTCACCACAAACAGGGAACACCGGGGAGCTGTTTTTT. It yields the protein CASSPQTGNTGELFF.

This chain joins TRBV2 and TRBJ1-4; D unclear. Trimming shortened V by 7 bases and J by 4 bases, and 10 bases separated the two germline ends. Germline CDR1 is SNHLY and CDR2 is FYNNEI. CDR3 length: 13 residues. The CDR3 region is CASTAGYNEKLFF. The CDR3 DNA sequence: TGTGCCAGCACCGCGGGCTATAATGAAAAACTGTTTTTT.

The chain links TRBV2 to TRBJ1-6; 7 bases map to TRBD1. Germline CDR1 and CDR2: SNHLY and FYNNEI. The CDR3 extends over 17 amino acids. V gave up 5 bases and J gave up 3 bases; unmatched junction bases: 10. This CDR3 reads CASSWMMTGNYNSPLHF. As DNA, the CDR3 is TGTGCCAGCAGTTGGATGATGACAGGGAACTATAATTCACCCCTCCACTTT. Full variable domain (missing parts from reference TRBV2 and TRBJ1-6): EPEVTQTPSHQVTQMGQEVILRCVPISNHLYFYWYRQILGQKVEFLVSFYNNEISEKSEIFDDQFSVERPDGSNFTLKIRSTKLEDSAMYFCASSWMMTGNYNSPLHFGNGTRLTVT.

V usage is TRBV7-6 and J usage is TRBJ1-1; 7 nucleotides agree with TRBD1. This CDR3 is built from 14 residues. Germline V gives CDR1 SGHVS, CDR2 FNYEAQ. V trimming: 5 bases; J trimming: 0 bases; junction bases outside the gene matches: 3. The CDR3 DNA reads TGTGCCAGCAGCCATGACAGGGTGAACACTGAAGCTTTCTTT. Its translation is CASSHDRVNTEAFF.